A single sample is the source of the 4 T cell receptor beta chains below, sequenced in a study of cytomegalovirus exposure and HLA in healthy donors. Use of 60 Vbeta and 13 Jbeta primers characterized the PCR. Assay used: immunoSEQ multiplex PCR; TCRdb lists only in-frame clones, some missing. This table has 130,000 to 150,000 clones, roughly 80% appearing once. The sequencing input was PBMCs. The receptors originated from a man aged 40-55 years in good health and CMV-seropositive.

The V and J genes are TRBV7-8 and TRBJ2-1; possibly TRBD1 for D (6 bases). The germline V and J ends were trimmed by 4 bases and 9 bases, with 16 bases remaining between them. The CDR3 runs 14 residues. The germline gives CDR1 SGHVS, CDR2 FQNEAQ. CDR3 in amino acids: CASSSNGRGREQFF. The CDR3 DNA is TGTGCCAGCAGCTCGAATGGCAGGGGACGTGAGCAGTTCTTC.

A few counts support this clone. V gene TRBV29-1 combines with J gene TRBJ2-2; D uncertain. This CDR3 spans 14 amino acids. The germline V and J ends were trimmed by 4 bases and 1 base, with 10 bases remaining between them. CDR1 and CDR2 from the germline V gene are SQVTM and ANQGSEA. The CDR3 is CSVAPVLNTGELFF. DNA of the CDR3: TGCAGCGTTGCACCGGTCTTGAACACCGGGGAGCTGTTTTTT.

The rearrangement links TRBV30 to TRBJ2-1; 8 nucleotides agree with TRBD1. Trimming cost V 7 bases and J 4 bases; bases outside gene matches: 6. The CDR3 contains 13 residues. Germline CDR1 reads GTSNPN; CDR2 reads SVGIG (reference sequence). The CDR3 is CASGQVSYNEQFF. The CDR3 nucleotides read TGTGCCTCGGGACAGGTCTCGTACAATGAGCAGTTCTTC. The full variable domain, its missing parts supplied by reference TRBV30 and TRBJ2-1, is SQTIHQWPATLVQPVGSPLSLECTVEGTSNPNLYWYRQAAGRGLQLLFYSVGIGQISSEVPQNLSASRPQDRQFILSSKKLLLSDSGFYLCASGQVSYNEQFFGPGTRLTVL.

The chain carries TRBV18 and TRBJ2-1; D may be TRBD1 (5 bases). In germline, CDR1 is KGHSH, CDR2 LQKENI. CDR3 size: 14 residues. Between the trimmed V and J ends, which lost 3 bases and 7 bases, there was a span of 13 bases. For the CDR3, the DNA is TGTGCCAGCTCACCGGACAACCTCGGGAATGAGCAGTTCTTC. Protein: CASSPDNLGNEQFF.